A selection of T cell receptor beta chains follows, all from one sample in a study of technical replicates of blood from several donors. The assay was immunoSEQ multiplex PCR, and TCRdb's table has in-frame clones only and misses some. The top ten clones hold 0.15% to 0.2% of a sample with some 82,000 clones, less than 98% of them seen once. Sequenced input: T cells isolated from PBMCs. The receptors come from a human donor in good health. Each CDR3 is given with its conserved first and last residue. A D gene is named only where the DNA matches it firmly. Size is stated for part of the rows, as once, few or many counts, or as a class when the clone is expanded.

clone size	V gene	D gene	J gene	CDR3 protein	CDR3 DNA
NA	TRBV5-4	NA	TRBJ2-7	CASSLDRQANYEQYF	TGTGCCAGCAGCTTGGATCGACAGGCCAACTACGAGCAGTACTTC
NA	TRBV6-5	NA	TRBJ1-2	CASSYGSGLGYTF	TGTGCCAGCAGTTACGGTTCAGGGCTTGGCTACACCTTC
NA	TRBV5-1	NA	TRBJ1-2	CASSLDRAGYTF	TGCGCCAGCAGCTTGGACAGGGCCGGCTACACCTTC
NA	TRBV5-1	NA	TRBJ2-5	CASSYDRNQETQYF	TGCGCCAGCAGCTATGACAGGAACCAAGAGACCCAGTACTTC
NA	TRBV10-3	NA	TRBJ2-5	CAISEPGLSQETQYF	TGTGCCATCAGTGAACCGGGACTCTCCCAAGAGACCCAGTACTTC
NA	TRBV6-1	NA	TRBJ1-2	CASSELGRGANYGYTF	TGTGCCAGCAGTGAACTCGGGCGGGGAGCTAACTATGGCTACACCTTC
NA	TRBV5-1	NA	TRBJ1-2	CASSPTGNYGYTF	TGCGCCAGCTCCCCGACGGGGAACTATGGCTACACCTTC
NA	TRBV7-3	NA	TRBJ1-5	CASNRSSGVYNQPQHF	TGTGCCAGCAACCGTAGTTCGGGGGTCTACAATCAGCCCCAGCATTTT
NA	TRBV7-8	TRBD2	TRBJ2-1	CASSLAVAGGPGNEQFF	TGTGCCAGCAGCTTAGCGGTAGCGGGAGGGCCGGGAAATGAGCAGTTCTTC
NA	TRBV13	NA	TRBJ2-1	CASSFNPGGPGSYNEQFF	TGTGCCAGCAGCTTTAACCCCGGGGGACCTGGGTCCTACAATGAGCAGTTCTTC
NA	TRBV6-5	NA	TRBJ1-5	CASSYSYRSNQPQHF	TGTGCCAGCAGTTACTCGTACAGAAGTAATCAGCCCCAGCATTTT
NA	TRBV5-1	NA	TRBJ1-1	CASSLGQGQANTEAFF	TGCGCCAGCAGCTTGGGTCAGGGACAAGCGAACACTGAAGCTTTCTTT
NA	TRBV5-5	TRBD2	TRBJ2-7	CASRSSGSTEQYF	TGTGCCAGCAGATCTAGCGGGAGTACCGAGCAGTACTTC
NA	TRBV7-9	NA	TRBJ1-2	CASSLKRANYGYTF	TGTGCCAGCAGCTTAAAGAGAGCTAACTATGGCTACACCTTC
NA	TRBV7-6	TRBD2	TRBJ2-1	CASSLGTSGRYNEQFF	TGTGCCAGCAGCTTAGGGACTAGCGGGAGGTACAATGAGCAGTTCTTC
NA	TRBV5-1	NA	TRBJ2-2	CASSLVKRTRTGELFF	TGCGCCAGCAGCTTGGTCAAGCGGACGAGGACCGGGGAGCTGTTTTTT
once	TRBV5-4	TRBD1	TRBJ2-7	CASSIGTGYYEQYF	TGTGCCAGCAGCATAGGGACAGGGTACTACGAGCAGTACTTC
NA	TRBV5-1	TRBD1	TRBJ1-2	CASSLQGAEAGYTF	TGCGCCAGCAGCCTACAGGGGGCCGAGGCTGGCTACACCTTC
NA	TRBV28	NA	TRBJ2-5	CASSLGGQLQETQYF	TGTGCCAGCAGTTTAGGAGGACAGCTACAAGAGACCCAGTACTTC
NA	TRBV30	NA	TRBJ2-1	CAWSPSVEYNEQFF	TGTGCCTGGAGTCCTAGCGTGGAGTACAATGAGCAGTTCTTC
NA	TRBV6-1	TRBD1	TRBJ1-4	CASSESSGGGEKLFF	TGTGCCAGCAGTGAATCCTCAGGGGGCGGTGAAAAACTGTTTTTT
NA	TRBV6-5	NA	TRBJ2-7	CASSYLRGYEQYF	TGTGCCAGCAGTTACCTCAGGGGTTACGAGCAGTACTTC
NA	TRBV29-1	NA	TRBJ1-1	CSVGQDITNTEAFF	TGCAGCGTTGGACAGGACATCACGAACACTGAAGCTTTCTTT
NA	TRBV7-9	TRBD1	TRBJ1-1	CASSLGQGAFF	TGTGCCAGCAGCTTAGGACAGGGAGCTTTCTTT
NA	TRBV6-1	NA	TRBJ1-1	CASRAREAFF	TGTGCCAGCAGAGCCCGGGAAGCTTTCTTT
NA	TRBV29-1	TRBD1	TRBJ2-1	CSVLGQGSGEQFF	TGCAGCGTTCTTGGACAGGGATCGGGTGAGCAGTTCTTC
NA	TRBV14	NA	TRBJ1-2	CASSQTVYGYTF	TGTGCCAGCAGCCAGACAGTCTATGGCTACACCTTC